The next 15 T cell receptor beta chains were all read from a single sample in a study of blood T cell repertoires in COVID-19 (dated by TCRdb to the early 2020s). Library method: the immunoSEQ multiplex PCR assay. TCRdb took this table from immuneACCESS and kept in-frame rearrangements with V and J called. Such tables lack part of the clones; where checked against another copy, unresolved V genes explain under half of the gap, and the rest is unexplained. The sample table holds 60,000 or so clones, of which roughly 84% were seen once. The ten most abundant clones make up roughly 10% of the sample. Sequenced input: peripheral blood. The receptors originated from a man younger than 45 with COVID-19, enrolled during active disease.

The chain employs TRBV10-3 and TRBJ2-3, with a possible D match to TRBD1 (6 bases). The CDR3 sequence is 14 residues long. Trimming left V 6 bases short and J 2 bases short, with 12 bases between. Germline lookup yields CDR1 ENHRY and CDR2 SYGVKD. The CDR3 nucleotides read TGTGCCATCAGGGGGGCCTTTTCCACAGATACGCAGTATTTT. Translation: CAIRGAFSTDTQYF.

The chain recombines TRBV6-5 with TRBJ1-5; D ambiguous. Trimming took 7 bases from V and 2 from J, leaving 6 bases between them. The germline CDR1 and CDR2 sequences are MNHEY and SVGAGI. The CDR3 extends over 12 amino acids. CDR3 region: CASMRGNQPQHF. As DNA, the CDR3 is TGTGCCAGCATGAGGGGCAATCAGCCCCAGCATTTT.

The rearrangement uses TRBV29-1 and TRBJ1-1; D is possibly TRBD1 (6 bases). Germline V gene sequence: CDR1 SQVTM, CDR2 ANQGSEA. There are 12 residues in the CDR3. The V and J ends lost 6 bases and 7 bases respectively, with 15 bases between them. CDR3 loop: CSVRTGIDEAFF. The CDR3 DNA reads TGCAGCGTGCGAACAGGGATAGATGAAGCTTTCTTT.

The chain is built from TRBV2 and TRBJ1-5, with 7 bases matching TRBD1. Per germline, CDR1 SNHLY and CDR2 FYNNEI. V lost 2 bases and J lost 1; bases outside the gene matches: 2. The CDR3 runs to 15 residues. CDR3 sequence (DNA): TGTGCCAGCAGTGAAAGGGGGCAAAGCAATCAGCCCCAGCATTTT. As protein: CASSERGQSNQPQHF. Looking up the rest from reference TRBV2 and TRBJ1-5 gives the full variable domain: EPEVTQTPSHQVTQMGQEVILRCVPISNHLYFYWYRQILGQKVEFLVSFYNNEISEKSEIFDDQFSVERPDGSNFTLKIRSTKLEDSAMYFCASSERGQSNQPQHFGDGTRLSIL.

CDR3 residues: CAISARVGHEQFF. The CDR3 DNA reads TGTGCCATCAGTGCCCGGGTCGGTCATGAGCAGTTCTTC. The V gene is TRBV10-3, the J gene TRBJ2-1, with unresolved D. CDR3 length: 13 residues. Germline CDR1 reads ENHRY; CDR2 reads SYGVKD. Trimming shortened V by 4 bases and J by 8 bases, and 12 bases separated the two germline ends.

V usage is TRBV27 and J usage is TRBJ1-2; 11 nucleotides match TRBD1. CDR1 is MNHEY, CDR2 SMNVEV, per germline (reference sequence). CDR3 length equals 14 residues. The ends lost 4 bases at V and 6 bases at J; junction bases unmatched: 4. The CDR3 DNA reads TGTGCCAGCAGTTACGGGACAGGGGGGAATGGCTACACCTTC. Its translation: CASSYGTGGNGYTF.

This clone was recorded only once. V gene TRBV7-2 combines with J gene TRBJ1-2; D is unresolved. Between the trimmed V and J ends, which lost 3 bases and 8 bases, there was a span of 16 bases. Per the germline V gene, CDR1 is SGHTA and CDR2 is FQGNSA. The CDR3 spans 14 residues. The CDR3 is CASSLFIPTGGYTF. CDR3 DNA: TGTGCCAGCAGCTTGTTCATACCCACCGGGGGCTACACCTTC.

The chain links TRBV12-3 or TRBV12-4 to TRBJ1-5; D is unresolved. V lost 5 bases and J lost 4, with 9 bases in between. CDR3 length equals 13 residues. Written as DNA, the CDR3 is TGTGCCAGCAGTCTCCAGGAAAATCAGCCCCAGCATTTT. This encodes CASSLQENQPQHF.

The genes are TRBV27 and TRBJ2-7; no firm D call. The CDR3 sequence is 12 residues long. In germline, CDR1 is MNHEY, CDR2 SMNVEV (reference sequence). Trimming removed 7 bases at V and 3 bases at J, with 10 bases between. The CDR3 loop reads CASTSRSYEQYF. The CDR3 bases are TGTGCCAGCACCTCACGGAGCTACGAGCAGTACTTC.

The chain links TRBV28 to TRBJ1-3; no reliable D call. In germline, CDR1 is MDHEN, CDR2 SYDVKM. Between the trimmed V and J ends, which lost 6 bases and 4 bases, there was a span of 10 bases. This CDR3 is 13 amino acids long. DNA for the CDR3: TGTGCCAGCAGACCCTCGCGGGGAAACACCATATATTTT. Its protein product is CASRPSRGNTIYF.

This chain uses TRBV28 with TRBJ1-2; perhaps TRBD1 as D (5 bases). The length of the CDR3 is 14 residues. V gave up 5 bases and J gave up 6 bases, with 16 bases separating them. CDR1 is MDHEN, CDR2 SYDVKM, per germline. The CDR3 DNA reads TGTGCCAGCAGTACTCCCCGGGGAGGGGATGGCTACACCTTC. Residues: CASSTPRGGDGYTF.

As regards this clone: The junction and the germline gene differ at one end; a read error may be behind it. The CDR3 loop reads CATRPGVEGQRYF. DNA of the CDR3: TGTGCCACCAGACCTGGGGTCGAGGGCCAGCGATACTTT. The genes are TRBV15 and TRBJ1-6; D is undetermined. Germline V gene lookup returns CDR1 LNHNV and CDR2 YYDKDF (reference sequence). The CDR3 consists of 13 residues.

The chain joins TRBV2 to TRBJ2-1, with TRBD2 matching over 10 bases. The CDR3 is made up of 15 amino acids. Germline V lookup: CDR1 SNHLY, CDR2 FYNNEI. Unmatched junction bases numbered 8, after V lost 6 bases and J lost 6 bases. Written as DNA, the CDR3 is TGTGCCAGCAGACCCGAGCGGGAGGGGGTCAATGAGCAGTTCTTC. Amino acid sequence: CASRPEREGVNEQFF.

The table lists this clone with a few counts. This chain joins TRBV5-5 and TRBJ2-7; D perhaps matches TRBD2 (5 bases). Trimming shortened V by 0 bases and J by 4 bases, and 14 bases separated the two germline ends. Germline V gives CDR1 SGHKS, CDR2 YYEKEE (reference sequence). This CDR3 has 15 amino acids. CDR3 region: CASSLVSRDGYEQYF. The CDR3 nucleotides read TGTGCCAGCAGCTTGGTGAGTCGGGATGGGTACGAGCAGTACTTC.

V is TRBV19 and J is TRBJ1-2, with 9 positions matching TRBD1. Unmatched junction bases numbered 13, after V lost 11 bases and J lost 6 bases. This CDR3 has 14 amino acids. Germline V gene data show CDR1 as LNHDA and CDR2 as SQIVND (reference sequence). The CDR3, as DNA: TGTGCCGGAGGGACAGGGAGAACCCCTGATGGCTACACCTTC. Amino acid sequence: CAGGTGRTPDGYTF.